The 24 T cell receptor beta chains below come from one sample, sequenced in a study of blood T cell repertoires in COVID-19. Some clones are missing from TCRdb's copy, which holds only in-frame ones; the method was immunoSEQ multiplex PCR. The table includes over 350,000 clones, approximately 90% detected once. The sequenced material came from PBMCs or T cells enriched from blood (not recorded which). Every receptor here comes from a woman in her 50s who had recovered from COVID-19.

In this sample, this clone turned up a few times. V gene TRBV19 combines with J gene TRBJ1-2, with D perhaps matching TRBD1 (6 bases). The germline CDR1 and CDR2 sequences are LNHDA and SQIVND (reference sequence). The CDR3 length is 16 residues. The ends were cut back, 5 bases at V and 0 bases at J, with 16 bases in the middle. The CDR3 spells CASSVNRALSNYGYTF. CDR3 nucleotide sequence: TGTGCCAGTAGTGTCAACAGGGCCCTTTCTAACTATGGCTACACCTTC.

This chain uses TRBV6-6 with TRBJ2-5, with 9 bases aligning to TRBD1. Germline V gene data show CDR1 as MNHNY and CDR2 as SVGAGI (reference sequence). V gave up 3 bases and J gave up 3 bases; unmatched junction bases: 8. The CDR3 totals 16 residues. Here the CDR3 reads CASSYQGTGYEETQYF. The CDR3, as DNA: TGTGCCAGCAGTTATCAAGGGACAGGGTACGAAGAGACCCAGTACTTC.

The chain recombines TRBV5-6 with TRBJ2-3; the D gene is possibly TRBD2 (5 bases). This CDR3 is 13 amino acids long. Germline V lookup: CDR1 SGHDT, CDR2 YYEEEE. Between the trimmed V and J ends, which lost 3 bases and 5 bases, there was a span of 10 bases. DNA for the CDR3: TGTGCCAGCAGCTCGGGATACGGAGATACGCAGTATTTT. Translation: CASSSGYGDTQYF.

CDR3 DNA sequence: TGTGCCACCAAGGGGGCTGGGATAGAGCTGACGGCTAACTATGGCTACACCTTC. Translation: CATKGAGIELTANYGYTF. The chain is built from TRBV28 and TRBJ1-2; 7 bases map to TRBD1. CDR3 length: 18 amino acids. J gave up 0 bases and V 10 bases, and 20 bases lay outside the gene matches. The germline CDR1 and CDR2 sequences are MDHEN and SYDVKM.

V usage is TRBV7-2 and J usage is TRBJ2-4; unclear D gene. CDR1 is SGHTA and CDR2 is FQGNSA in the germline V gene. Trimming took off 2 bases at V and 7 bases at J, with 6 bases between the two ends. CDR3 length: 12 residues. The CDR3 sequence is CASSLTINIQYF. CDR3 nucleotide sequence: TGTGCCAGCAGCTTAACTATCAACATTCAGTACTTC.

This clone was picked up one time. The chain carries TRBV25-1 and TRBJ2-1, with 9 nucleotides matching TRBD1. CDR1 MGHDK and CDR2 SYGVNS come from the germline V gene. V dropped 1 base and J dropped 7; count of bases not matched to a gene: 8. The CDR3 covers 16 residues. In DNA, the CDR3 is TGTGCCAGCAGTGAATCTGGGACAGGGTATGGAAATGAGCAGTTCTTC. It is translated as CASSESGTGYGNEQFF.

The chain carries TRBV7-2 and TRBJ2-7, with D possibly being TRBD1 (5 bases). The CDR3 totals 15 residues. In germline, CDR1 is SGHTA, CDR2 FQGNSA. V lost 5 bases, J lost 2 bases, and 16 bases lay in between. CDR3 amino acids: CASSPRTQGTYEQYF. For the CDR3, the DNA is TGTGCCAGCAGCCCCCGAACTCAGGGCACCTACGAGCAGTACTTC.

This chain joins TRBV9 and TRBJ2-2; 9 bases line up with TRBD2. The germline gives CDR1 SGDLS, CDR2 YYNGEE. The CDR3 spans 17 residues. V was pared by 2 bases and J by 4 bases, with 9 bases of the junction left unmatched. CDR3 sequence (DNA): TGTGCCAGCAGCGTCAATCCGGGACTAGCCGGCACCGGGGAGCTGTTTTTT. Protein: CASSVNPGLAGTGELFF. The whole variable domain, filled in from reference TRBV9 and TRBJ2-2, reads DSGVTQTPKHLITATGQRVTLRCSPRSGDLSVYWYQQSLDQGLQFLIQYYNGEERAKGNILERFSAQQFPDLHSELNLSSLELGDSALYFCASSVNPGLAGTGELFFGEGSRLTVL.

The chain employs TRBV5-1 and TRBJ1-1; D is unclear. There are 12 residues in the CDR3. V lost 0 bases and J lost 8, with 8 bases in between. Germline assignment: CDR1 SGHRS and CDR2 YFSETQ. This CDR3 reads CASSLAGLEAFF. The CDR3, as DNA: TGCGCCAGCAGCTTGGCGGGTCTGGAAGCTTTCTTT.

The genes are TRBV27 and TRBJ2-4; 7 bases map to TRBD1. The CDR3 sequence is 15 residues long. Germline V gene sequence: CDR1 MNHEY, CDR2 SMNVEV (reference sequence). Losses at the gene ends were 5 bases for V and 7 bases for J; bases not matched to a gene: 11. The CDR3 protein is CASSTHYEGANIQYF. As DNA, the CDR3 is TGTGCCAGCAGTACACACTACGAGGGGGCGAACATTCAGTACTTC.

J is TRBJ1-1 and V is TRBV9, with a possible D match to TRBD1 (5 bases). Germline-derived CDR1 and CDR2 are SGDLS and YYNGEE. The CDR3 consists of 14 residues. Deletions cut 4 bases from V and 3 bases from J, with 13 bases between. CDR3 region: CASSPRGWDTEAFF. The CDR3 region has the DNA TGTGCCAGCAGCCCCCGGGGGTGGGACACTGAAGCTTTCTTT.

The chain employs TRBV4-1 and TRBJ2-1; weak D call: TRBD2 (6 bases). Germline lookup yields CDR1 MGHRA and CDR2 YSYEKL. The CDR3 consists of 19 residues. V shed 0 bases and J shed 4 bases, with 22 bases lying between them. CDR3 sequence: CASSQEGPERWGVYNEQFF. Written as DNA, the CDR3 is TGCGCCAGCAGCCAAGAAGGTCCAGAGCGATGGGGGGTGTACAATGAGCAGTTCTTC.

This rearrangement joins TRBV6-5 to TRBJ2-5; TRBD1 matches at 8 bases. V was clipped by 8 bases and J by 5 bases; unmatched bases: 10. The CDR3 has 14 residues. Germline V gene sequence: CDR1 MNHEY, CDR2 SVGAGI. The CDR3 region is CASEDRAFWETQYF. The CDR3 bases are TGTGCCAGCGAGGACAGGGCATTTTGGGAGACCCAGTACTTC.

The chain has TRBV7-6 and TRBJ1-2, with 12 bases matching TRBD1. The germline CDR1 and CDR2 sequences are SGHVS and FNYEAQ. The trim removed 1 base at V and 7 bases at J, leaving 10 bases unmatched. The CDR3 contains 17 residues. CDR3 region: CASSLGAEGQGALGYTF. CDR3 DNA sequence: TGTGCCAGCAGCTTAGGAGCGGAGGGACAGGGGGCGCTTGGCTACACCTTC.

The chain is built from TRBV5-1 and TRBJ1-2; D remains unclear. Germline CDR1 reads SGHRS; CDR2 reads YFSETQ. Trimming shortened V by 4 bases and J by 5 bases, and 12 bases separated the two germline ends. This CDR3 comprises 13 residues. The CDR3 loop is CASSPAAGYGYTF. In DNA form, the CDR3 reads TGCGCCAGCAGCCCGGCGGCGGGTTATGGCTACACCTTC.

The chain uses TRBV29-1 and TRBJ1-1; D is perhaps TRBD1 (5 bases). This CDR3 has 11 residues. The germline V gene encodes CDR1 SQVTM and CDR2 ANQGSEA. Trimming left V 7 bases short and J 7 bases short, with 13 bases between. CDR3 residues: CSAQGIHEAFF. The CDR3 DNA is TGCAGCGCCCAGGGTATCCATGAAGCTTTCTTT.

The chain has TRBV3-1 (or the pseudogene TRBV3-2) and TRBJ2-7; 7 bases fit TRBD1. Losses at the gene ends were 4 bases for V and 2 bases for J; bases not matched to a gene: 8. CDR3 length: 15 residues. Germline values: CDR1 LGHDT, CDR2 YNNKEL (reference sequence). DNA of the CDR3: TGTGCCAGCAGCCCAGCACCAGGGGGTCCCTACGAGCAGTACTTC. This encodes CASSPAPGGPYEQYF.

This clone showed up just once. The rearrangement joins TRBV16 to TRBJ1-1; 10 positions agree with TRBD1. Germline V lookup: CDR1 KGHSY, CDR2 FQNENV. J gave up 0 bases and V 6 bases, and 4 bases lay outside the gene matches. CDR3 length equals 15 residues. The CDR3 sequence is CASRGDRGVNTEAFF. CDR3 coding DNA: TGTGCCAGCAGGGGGGACAGGGGCGTGAACACTGAAGCTTTCTTT. Full variable domain (outside the CDR3, taken from reference TRBV16 and TRBJ1-1): GEEVAQTPKHLVRGEGQKAKLYCAPIKGHSYVFWYQQVLKNEFKFLISFQNENVFDETGMPKERFSAKCLPNSPCSLEIQATKLEDSAVYFCASRGDRGVNTEAFFGQGTRLTVV.

This rearrangement joins TRBV3-1 (or the pseudogene TRBV3-2) to TRBJ1-4; no reliable D call. Per germline, CDR1 LGHDT and CDR2 YNNKEL (reference sequence). CDR3 size: 15 residues. V was trimmed by 0 bases and J by 0 bases, leaving 5 bases between them. In DNA form, the CDR3 reads TGTGCCAGCAGCCAAGAACTAACAACTAATGAAAAACTGTTTTTT. Its translation: CASSQELTTNEKLFF.

In its sample, this clone was seen once. This rearrangement joins TRBV7-3 to TRBJ2-1, with D possibly TRBD2 on 6 matching bases. Germline loops: CDR1 SGHTA, CDR2 FQGTGA. The V and J ends lost 1 base and 10 bases respectively, with 8 bases between them. The CDR3 has 12 residues. The CDR3 sequence is CASSLIGGEQFF. CDR3 bases: TGTGCCAGCAGCTTAATTGGGGGGGAGCAGTTCTTC.

The rearrangement links TRBV2 to TRBJ1-1; 9 bases match TRBD1. The CDR3 is made up of 11 amino acids. CDR1 SNHLY and CDR2 FYNNEI come from the germline V gene. The trim removed 6 bases at V and 10 bases at J, leaving 3 bases unmatched. CDR3 sequence reads: CASSRDRAAFF. CDR3 bases: TGTGCCAGCAGCAGGGACAGGGCAGCTTTCTTT.

The chain employs TRBV5-1 and TRBJ2-3; TRBD2 agrees at 9 bases. CDR3 length: 15 amino acids. Germline-derived CDR1 and CDR2 are SGHRS and YFSETQ. J lost 6 bases, V lost 0 bases, and 5 bases had no gene match. The CDR3 region has the DNA TGCGCCAGCAGCTTGGTGCGGGAGGGCCCGGATACGCAGTATTTT. As protein: CASSLVREGPDTQYF.

This chain joins TRBV7-9 and TRBJ1-1; no reliable D call. V lost 4 bases and J 11 bases, leaving 11 bases between the germline ends. CDR1 SEHNR and CDR2 FQNEAQ come from the germline V gene (reference sequence). The CDR3 has 11 amino acids. CDR3 in DNA: TGTGCCAGCAGCTCGAGGGTGGAGGCTTTCTTT. This gives the protein CASSSRVEAFF.

This chain links TRBV9 with TRBJ2-7; D is unclear. Germline lookup yields CDR1 SGDLS and CDR2 YYNGEE. Trimming took 0 bases from V and 0 from J, leaving 7 bases between them. This CDR3 has 14 amino acids. In DNA, the CDR3 is TGTGCCAGCAGCGTAGCTGACACCTCCTACGAGCAGTACTTC. Translated, it gives CASSVADTSYEQYF.